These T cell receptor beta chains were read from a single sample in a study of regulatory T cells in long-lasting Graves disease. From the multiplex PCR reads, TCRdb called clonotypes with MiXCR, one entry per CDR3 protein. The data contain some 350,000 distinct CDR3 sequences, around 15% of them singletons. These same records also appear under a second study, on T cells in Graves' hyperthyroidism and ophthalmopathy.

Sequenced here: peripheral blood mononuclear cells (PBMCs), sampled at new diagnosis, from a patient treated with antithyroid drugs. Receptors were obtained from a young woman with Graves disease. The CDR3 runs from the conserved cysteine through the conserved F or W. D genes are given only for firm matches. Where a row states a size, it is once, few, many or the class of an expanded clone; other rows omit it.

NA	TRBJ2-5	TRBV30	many	TGTGCCTGGAGCCCCGGGGAGACCCAGTACTTC	CAWSPGETQYF
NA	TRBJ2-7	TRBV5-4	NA	TGTGCCAGCAGCTGGGACCGCGGTGGGGCTTACGAGCAGTACTTC	CASSWDRGGAYEQYF
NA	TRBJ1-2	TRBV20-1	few	TGCAGTGCTAGAGTCGGGGGCCCGGATGGCTACACCTTC	CSARVGGPDGYTF
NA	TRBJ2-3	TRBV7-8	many	TGTGCCAGCAGCCCGGGGTGGGGGGATGGAGATACGCAGTATTTT	CASSPGWGDGDTQYF
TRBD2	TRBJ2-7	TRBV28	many	TGTGCCAGCAGTTTTCTTCCGAACCGACTAGCGGGGAACGAGCAGTACTTC	CASSFLPNRLAGNEQYF
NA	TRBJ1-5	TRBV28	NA	TGTGCCAGCTTCAAACTCCGGGGCGGGAGGCAGCCCCAGCATTTT	CASFKLRGGRQPQHF
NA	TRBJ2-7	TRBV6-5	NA	TGTGCCAGCAGTTACTGGCCTTGGTCCGAGATGTACGAGCAGTACTTC	CASSYWPWSEMYEQYF
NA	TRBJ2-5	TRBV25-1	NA	TGTGCCAGCAGTGAAAGCTCGACAGAGACCCAGTACTTC	CASSESSTETQYF
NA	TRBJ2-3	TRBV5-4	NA	TGTGCCAGCAGCTTGGATTCAGGGCACACAGATACGCAGTATTTT	CASSLDSGHTDTQYF
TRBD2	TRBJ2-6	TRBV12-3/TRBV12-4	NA	TGTGCCAGCAGTCAAGGACTAGCGGGATCCAGCTCTGGGGCCAACGTCCTGACTTTC	CASSQGLAGSSSGANVLTF
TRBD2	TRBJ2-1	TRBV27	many	TGTGCCAGCAGTCCTAGCGGGTCTTACAATGAGCAGTTCTTC	CASSPSGSYNEQFF
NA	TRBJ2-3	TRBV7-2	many	TGTGCCAGCAGCTTAGTCGGCTCTAGGTCTAGGGCAGATACGCAGTATTTT	CASSLVGSRSRADTQYF
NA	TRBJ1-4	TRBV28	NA	TGTGCCAGCAGTGTGGGGACGGATGAAAAACTGTTTTTT	CASSVGTDEKLFF
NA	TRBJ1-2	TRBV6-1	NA	TGTGCCAGCTGCAATCTCGGGATTAACTATGGCTACACCTTC	CASCNLGINYGYTF
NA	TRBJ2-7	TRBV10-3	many	TGTGCCATCAGTGAGTCTGGCGGAAGCTACGAGCAGTACTTC	CAISESGGSYEQYF
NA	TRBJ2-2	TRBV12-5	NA	TGTGCTAGTGGTTTGGAAACCGGGGAGCTGTTTTTT	CASGLETGELFF
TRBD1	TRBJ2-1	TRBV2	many	TGTGCCAGCAGCCCTGGGACAGGGGGATTTAATGAGCAGTTCTTC	CASSPGTGGFNEQFF
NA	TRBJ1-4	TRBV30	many	TGTGCCTGGAGTGTGCTGGTTAATGAAAAACTGTTTTTT	CAWSVLVNEKLFF
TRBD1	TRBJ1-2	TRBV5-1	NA	TGCGCCAGCAGCCCCGGACAGGGGGCTAACTATGGCTACACCTTC	CASSPGQGANYGYTF
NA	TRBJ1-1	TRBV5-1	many	TGCGCCAGCAGCTTGGGGGGGGGAAGCACTGAAGCTTTCTTT	CASSLGGGSTEAFF
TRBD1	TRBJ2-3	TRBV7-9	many	TGTGCCAGCAGCCGGGACAGGAGTGTCGCAGATACGCAGTATTTT	CASSRDRSVADTQYF
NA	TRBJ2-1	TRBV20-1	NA	TGCAGTGCTATTCCGGAGGGTGAGCAGTTCTTC	CSAIPEGEQFF
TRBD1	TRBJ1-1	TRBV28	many	TGTGCCAGCAGTCGGCTACCGGGACAGGGGGCGCTGGGCAGGGCTTTCTTT	CASSRLPGQGALGRAFF
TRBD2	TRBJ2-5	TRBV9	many	TGTGCCAGCAGCGACTACCTAGCGGGAGGCCAAGAGACCCAGTACTTC	CASSDYLAGGQETQYF
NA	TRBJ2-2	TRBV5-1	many	TGCGCCAGCAGCTGGCGACAGGCGAACACCGGGGAGCTGTTTTTT	CASSWRQANTGELFF
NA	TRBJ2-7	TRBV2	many	TGTGCCAGCTCTACCTACGAGCAGTACTTC	CASSTYEQYF
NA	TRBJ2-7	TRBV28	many	TGTGCCAGCAGTTTAGAGTCCCCTTACGAGCAGTACTTC	CASSLESPYEQYF
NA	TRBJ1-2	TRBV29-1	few	TGCAGCGTTGAAGGGAGGGGCTACACCTTC	CSVEGRGYTF
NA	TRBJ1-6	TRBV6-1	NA	TGTGCCAGCAGACGGGCAGGGGCAAGGAATTCACCCCTCCACTTT	CASRRAGARNSPLHF
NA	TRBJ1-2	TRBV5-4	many	TGTGCCAGCAGCTTCGTCCACAAGCCGACTCCTAGAGGCTACACCTTC	CASSFVHKPTPRGYTF
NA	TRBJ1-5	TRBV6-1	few	TGTGCCAGCAGTGAAGAGCCGGAGGGTACCAATCAGCCCCAGCATTTT	CASSEEPEGTNQPQHF
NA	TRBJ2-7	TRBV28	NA	TGTGCCAGCAGTTTTCCGGCAGGCTTACCCTACGAGCAGTACTTC	CASSFPAGLPYEQYF
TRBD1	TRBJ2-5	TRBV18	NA	TGTGCCAGCGCCGGACAGGGGAAAGAGACCCAGTACTTC	CASAGQGKETQYF
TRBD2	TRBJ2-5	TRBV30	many	TGTGCCGGGACTAGCGGGGCGCCTCAAGAGACCCAGTACTTC	CAGTSGAPQETQYF
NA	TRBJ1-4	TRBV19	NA	TGTGCCAGTAGTAGCGCAGGGAGGGCGACTAATGAAAAACTGTTTTTT	CASSSAGRATNEKLFF
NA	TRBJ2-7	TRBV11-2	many	TGTGCCAGCAGCTACCCCACTACCCCGACGGGGAGTTACGAGCAGTACTTC	CASSYPTTPTGSYEQYF
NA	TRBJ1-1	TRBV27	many	TGTGCCAGCAGTTTAGGCGGCAGGGGAAGGACTGAAGCTTTCTTT	CASSLGGRGRTEAFF
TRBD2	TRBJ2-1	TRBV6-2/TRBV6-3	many	TGTGCCAGCAGTTTGCTACTAGCGGGACAAAGCTCCTACAATGAGCAGTTCTTC	CASSLLLAGQSSYNEQFF
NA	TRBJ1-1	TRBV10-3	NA	TGTGCCTCCGAGGGGGACACTGAAGCTTTCTTT	CASEGDTEAFF
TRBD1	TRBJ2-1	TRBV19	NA	TGTGCCAGTAGTCCGGACAGGTCAGCCTACAATGAGCAGTTCTTC	CASSPDRSAYNEQFF
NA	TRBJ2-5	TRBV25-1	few	TGTGCCAGCAGTGATGGTATCCAAGAGACCCAGTACTTC	CASSDGIQETQYF
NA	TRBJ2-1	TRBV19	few	TGTGCCAGTAGCCGTTGGGTGGATGAGGCGCAGTTCTTC	CASSRWVDEAQFF
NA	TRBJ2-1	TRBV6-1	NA	TGTGCCAGCAGCCCCTGGATGGACAATGAGCAGTTCTTC	CASSPWMDNEQFF
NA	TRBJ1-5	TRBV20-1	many	TGCAGTGCTACCGGTGAGAGATCTAGCAATCAGCCCCAGCATTTT	CSATGERSSNQPQHF
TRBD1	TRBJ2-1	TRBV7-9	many	TGTGCCAGCAGCCCACAGGGGGCGGTGTACAATGAGCAGTTCTTC	CASSPQGAVYNEQFF
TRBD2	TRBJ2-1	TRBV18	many	TGTGCCAGCTCACCCGGGACTAGCGGGAGTGGTGGCCCCCGAGAGCAGTTCTTC	CASSPGTSGSGGPREQFF
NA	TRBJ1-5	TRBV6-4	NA	TGTGCCAGCAGCGCCGAGGACGGAACCAATCAGCCCCAGCATTTT	CASSAEDGTNQPQHF
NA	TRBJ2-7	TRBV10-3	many	TGTGCCATCAGTGAGTCCAGGGTGAGCGAGCAGTACTTC	CAISESRVSEQYF
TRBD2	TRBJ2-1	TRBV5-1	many	TGCGCCAGCAGCTTGTACCGCCGACTAGCGGGGGGGCAGTCCTACAATGAGCAGTTCTTC	CASSLYRRLAGGQSYNEQFF
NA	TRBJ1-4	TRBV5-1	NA	TGCGCCAGCAGGTTAAACAGGGCAACTAATGAAAAACTGTTTTTT	CASRLNRATNEKLFF
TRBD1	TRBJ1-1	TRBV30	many	TGTGCCTGCGACAGGGGGCTTACTTTGAACACTGAAGCTTTCTTT	CACDRGLTLNTEAFF
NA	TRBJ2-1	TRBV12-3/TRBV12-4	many	TGTGCCAGCAGTTCCGGACTTGACAATGAGCAGTTCTTC	CASSSGLDNEQFF
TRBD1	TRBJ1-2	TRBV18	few	TGTGCCAGCTCACCCGGGACAGCGAGGAGTGGCTACACCTTC	CASSPGTARSGYTF
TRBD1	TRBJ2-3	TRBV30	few	TGTGCCTGGAGCACCGGGGACAGCACGATAGATACGCAGTATTTT	CAWSTGDSTIDTQYF
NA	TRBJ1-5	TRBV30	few	TGTGCCTGGAGTGTCTCGGCCTATCAGCCCCAGCATTTT	CAWSVSAYQPQHF
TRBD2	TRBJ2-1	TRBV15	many	TGTGCCACCAGCGCGCTAGCGGGAGGGCCCTCCCATGAGCAGTTCTTC	CATSALAGGPSHEQFF
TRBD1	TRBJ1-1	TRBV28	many	TGTGCCAGCAGTTCGCCCTCCGGGACAGCCCAGAACACTGAAGCTTTCTTT	CASSSPSGTAQNTEAFF
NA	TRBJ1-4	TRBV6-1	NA	TGTGCCAGCAGCCAGCCCGGGTCTGGAGGAGAAAAACTGTTTTTT	CASSQPGSGGEKLFF